This is a list of T cell receptor beta chains from one sample in a study of neurological immune-mediated disorders. Each CDR3 protein is one row after TCRdb ran MiXCR on the 5' RACE reads. The data show more than 45,000 distinct CDR3 sequences, over 4% seen once. Sequenced material: PBMCs. The receptors were gathered from a man in his fifties with multiple sclerosis. Each CDR3 is given with its conserved first and last residue. The D gene is left open where the match is weak. Expanded clones are given a class, and other clones once, few, many or no size at all.

J: TRBJ1-6; D: .; size: few; V: TRBV5-1; CDR3: CASSLENSPLNF; DNA: TGCGCCAGCAGCTTGGAGAATTCACCCCTCAACTTT
J: TRBJ2-5; D: .; size: .; V: TRBV20-1; CDR3: CSGTGGEKTQYF; DNA: TGCAGTGGTACAGGAGGGGAAAAGACCCAGTACTTC
J: TRBJ2-3; D: .; size: many; V: TRBV7-9; CDR3: CASSPMGANTDTQYF; DNA: TGTGCCAGCAGCCCCATGGGGGCGAACACAGATACGCAGTATTTT
J: TRBJ2-3; D: TRBD1; size: many; V: TRBV6-5; CDR3: CASSDTQGTDTQYF; DNA: TGTGCCAGCAGCGATACACAGGGGACAGATACGCAGTATTTT
J: TRBJ1-1; D: .; size: many; V: TRBV4-1; CDR3: CASSLEGSLRNTEAFF; DNA: TGCGCCAGCAGCCTAGAGGGGAGCCTGAGGAACACTGAAGCTTTCTTT
J: TRBJ2-4; D: .; size: many; V: TRBV21-1; CDR3: CASTGKGTKNIQYF; DNA: TGTGCCAGCACGGGAAAGGGTACCAAAAACATTCAGTACTTC
J: TRBJ2-5; D: .; size: few; V: TRBV2; CDR3: CASSDGNLQETQYF; DNA: TGTGCCAGCAGTGACGGAAACCTCCAAGAGACCCAGTACTTC
J: TRBJ2-5; D: .; size: many; V: TRBV4-1; CDR3: CASSPRTTRRETQYF; DNA: TGCGCCAGCAGCCCCAGGACCACTCGGCGGGAGACCCAGTACTTC
J: TRBJ2-3; D: .; size: many; V: TRBV5-1; CDR3: CASSFQTDTQYF; DNA: TGCGCCAGCAGCTTCCAGACAGATACGCAGTATTTT
J: TRBJ2-5; D: TRBD2; size: many; V: TRBV3-1; CDR3: CASTPTSRETQYF; DNA: TGTGCCAGCACCCCGACTAGCCGTGAGACCCAGTACTTC
J: TRBJ2-1; D: .; size: .; V: TRBV7-3; CDR3: CASSLSPSRSYNEQFF; DNA: TGTGCCAGCAGCTTATCCCCTAGCCGGTCCTACAATGAGCAGTTCTTC
J: TRBJ2-5; D: TRBD2; size: many; V: TRBV29-1; CDR3: CSVGRAGGPGETQYF; DNA: TGCAGCGTGGGGAGAGCGGGAGGGCCGGGGGAGACCCAGTACTTC
J: TRBJ2-5; D: .; size: many; V: TRBV3-1; CDR3: CASSQDEVGGPPETQYF; DNA: TGTGCCAGCAGCCAAGATGAGGTTGGGGGACCCCCAGAGACCCAGTACTTC
J: TRBJ1-5; D: TRBD1; size: once; V: TRBV6-1; CDR3: CASRSTGGSQPQHF; DNA: TGTGCCAGCAGGTCCACAGGGGGTTCTCAGCCCCAGCATTTT
J: TRBJ1-5; D: .; size: many; V: TRBV28; CDR3: CASSPTDIGAQPQHF; DNA: TGTGCCAGCAGTCCCACAGATATTGGGGCTCAGCCCCAGCATTTT
J: TRBJ2-1; D: TRBD1; size: many; V: TRBV7-3; CDR3: CASSLGWTGAYNEQFF; DNA: TGTGCCAGCAGCTTAGGGTGGACAGGGGCCTACAATGAGCAGTTCTTC
J: TRBJ1-6; D: .; size: many; V: TRBV5-1; CDR3: CASSLEGTLNSPLNF; DNA: TGCGCCAGCAGCTTGGAAGGGACCCTGAATTCACCCCTCAACTTT
J: TRBJ2-1; D: TRBD2; size: many; V: TRBV7-2; CDR3: CASSLGREGYEQFF; DNA: TGTGCCAGCAGCTTGGGGCGGGAGGGCTATGAGCAGTTCTTC
J: TRBJ2-1; D: TRBD1; size: many; V: TRBV20-1; CDR3: CSARDELDRGNEQFF; DNA: TGCAGTGCTAGAGATGAATTGGACAGGGGCAATGAGCAGTTCTTC
J: TRBJ2-5; D: TRBD1; size: many; V: TRBV29-1; CDR3: CSATLGQGAKTQYF; DNA: TGCAGCGCAACGCTGGGACAGGGGGCGAAGACCCAGTACTTC
J: TRBJ1-1; D: .; size: few; V: TRBV6-2/TRBV6-3; CDR3: CASSYGGAHTEAFF; DNA: TGTGCCAGCAGTTACGGGGGGGCCCACACTGAAGCTTTCTTT
J: TRBJ2-1; D: TRBD1; size: many; V: TRBV24-1; CDR3: CATSERDRAASYNEQFF; DNA: TGTGCCACCAGTGAACGGGACAGGGCTGCTTCCTACAATGAGCAGTTCTTC
J: TRBJ1-1; D: .; size: many; V: TRBV5-1; CDR3: CASSVNMNTEAFF; DNA: TGCGCCAGCAGCGTTAACATGAACACTGAAGCTTTCTTT
J: TRBJ2-5; D: TRBD2; size: many; V: TRBV20-1; CDR3: CSAPRAGGETQYF; DNA: TGCAGTGCCCCCCGGGCGGGAGGGGAGACCCAGTACTTC
J: TRBJ1-1; D: .; size: few; V: TRBV6-6; CDR3: CASRDSVLWTEAFF; DNA: TGTGCCAGCAGGGACAGTGTCCTCTGGACTGAAGCTTTCTTT
J: TRBJ2-7; D: .; size: many; V: TRBV27; CDR3: CASSLKPEWGAYEQYF; DNA: TGTGCCAGCAGTTTAAAACCCGAGTGGGGGGCCTACGAGCAGTACTTC
J: TRBJ2-1; D: TRBD2; size: many; V: TRBV29-1; CDR3: CSVIWTSGTYNEQFF; DNA: TGCAGCGTTATATGGACTAGCGGGACCTACAATGAGCAGTTCTTC
J: TRBJ2-3; D: .; size: many; V: TRBV6-2/TRBV6-3; CDR3: CASSFADTQYF; DNA: TGTGCCAGCAGTTTCGCAGATACGCAGTATTTT
J: TRBJ2-1; D: TRBD1; size: many; V: TRBV20-1; CDR3: CSARDHRGRWNEQFF; DNA: TGCAGTGCTAGAGATCACAGGGGGCGTTGGAATGAGCAGTTCTTC